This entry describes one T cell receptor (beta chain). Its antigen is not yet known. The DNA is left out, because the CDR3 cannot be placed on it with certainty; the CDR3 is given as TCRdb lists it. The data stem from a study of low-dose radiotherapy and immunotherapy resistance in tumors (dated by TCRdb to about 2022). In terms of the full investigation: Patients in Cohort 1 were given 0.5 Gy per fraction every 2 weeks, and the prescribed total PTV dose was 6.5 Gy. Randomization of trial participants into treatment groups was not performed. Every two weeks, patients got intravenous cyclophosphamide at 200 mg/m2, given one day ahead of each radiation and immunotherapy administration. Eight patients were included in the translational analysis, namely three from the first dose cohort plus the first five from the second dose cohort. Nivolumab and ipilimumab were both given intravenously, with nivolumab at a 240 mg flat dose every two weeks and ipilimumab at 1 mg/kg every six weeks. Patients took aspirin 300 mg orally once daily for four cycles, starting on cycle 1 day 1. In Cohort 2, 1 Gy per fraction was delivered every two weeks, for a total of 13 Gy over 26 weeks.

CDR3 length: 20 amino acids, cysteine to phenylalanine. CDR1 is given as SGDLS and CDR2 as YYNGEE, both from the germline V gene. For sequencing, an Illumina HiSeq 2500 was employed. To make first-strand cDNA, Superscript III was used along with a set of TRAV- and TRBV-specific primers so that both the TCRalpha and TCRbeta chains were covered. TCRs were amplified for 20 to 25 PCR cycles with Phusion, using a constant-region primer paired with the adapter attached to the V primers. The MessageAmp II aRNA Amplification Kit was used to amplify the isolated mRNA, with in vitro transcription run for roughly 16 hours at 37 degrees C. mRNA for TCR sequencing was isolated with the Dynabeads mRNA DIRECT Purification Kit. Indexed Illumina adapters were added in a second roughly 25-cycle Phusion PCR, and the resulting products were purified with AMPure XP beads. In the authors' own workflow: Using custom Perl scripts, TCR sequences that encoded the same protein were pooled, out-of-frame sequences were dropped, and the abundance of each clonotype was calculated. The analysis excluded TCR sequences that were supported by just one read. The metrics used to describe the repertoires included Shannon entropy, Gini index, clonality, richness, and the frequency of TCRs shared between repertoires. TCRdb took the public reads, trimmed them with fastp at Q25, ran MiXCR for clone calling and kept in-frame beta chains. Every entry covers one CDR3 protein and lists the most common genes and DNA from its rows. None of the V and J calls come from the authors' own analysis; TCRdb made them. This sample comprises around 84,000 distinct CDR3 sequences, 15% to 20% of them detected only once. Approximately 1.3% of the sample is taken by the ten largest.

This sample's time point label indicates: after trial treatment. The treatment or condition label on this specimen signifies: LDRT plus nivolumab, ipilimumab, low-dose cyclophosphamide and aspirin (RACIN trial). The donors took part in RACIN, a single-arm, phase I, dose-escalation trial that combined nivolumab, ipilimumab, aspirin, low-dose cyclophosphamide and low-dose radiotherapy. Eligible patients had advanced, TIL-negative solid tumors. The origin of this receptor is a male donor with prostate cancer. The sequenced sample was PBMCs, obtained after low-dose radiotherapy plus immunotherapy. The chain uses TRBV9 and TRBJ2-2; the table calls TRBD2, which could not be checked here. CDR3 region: CASSRSGRSSTGELFFVFFF.